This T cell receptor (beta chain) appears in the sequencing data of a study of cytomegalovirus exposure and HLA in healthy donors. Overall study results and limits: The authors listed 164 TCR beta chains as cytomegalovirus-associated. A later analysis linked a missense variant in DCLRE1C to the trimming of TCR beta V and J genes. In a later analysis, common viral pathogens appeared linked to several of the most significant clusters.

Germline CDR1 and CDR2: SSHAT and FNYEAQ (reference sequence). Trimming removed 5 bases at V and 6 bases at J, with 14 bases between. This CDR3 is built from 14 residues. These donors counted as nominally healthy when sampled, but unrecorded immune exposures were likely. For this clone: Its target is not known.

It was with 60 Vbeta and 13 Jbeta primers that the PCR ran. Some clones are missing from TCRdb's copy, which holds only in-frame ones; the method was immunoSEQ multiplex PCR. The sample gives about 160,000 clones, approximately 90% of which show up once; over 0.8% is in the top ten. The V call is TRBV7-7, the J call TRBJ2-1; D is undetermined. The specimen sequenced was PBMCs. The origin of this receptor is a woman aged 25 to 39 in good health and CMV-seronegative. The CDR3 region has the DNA TGTGCCAGCAGCCCAGTGTCCGTACCCAATGAGCAGTTCTTC. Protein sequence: CASSPVSVPNEQFF.